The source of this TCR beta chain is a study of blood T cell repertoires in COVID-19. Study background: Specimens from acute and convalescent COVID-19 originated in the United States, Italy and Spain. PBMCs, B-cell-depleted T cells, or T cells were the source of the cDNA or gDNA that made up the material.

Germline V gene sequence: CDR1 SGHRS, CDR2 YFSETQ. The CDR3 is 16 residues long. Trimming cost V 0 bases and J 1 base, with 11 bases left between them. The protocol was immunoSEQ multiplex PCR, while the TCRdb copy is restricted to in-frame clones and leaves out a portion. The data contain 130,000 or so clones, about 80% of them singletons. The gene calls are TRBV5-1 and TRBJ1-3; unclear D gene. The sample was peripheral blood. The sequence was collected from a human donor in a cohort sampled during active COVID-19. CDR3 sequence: CASSLGRPTSGNTIYF. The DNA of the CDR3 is TGCGCCAGCAGCTTGGGCAGACCGACTTCTGGAAACACCATATATTTT. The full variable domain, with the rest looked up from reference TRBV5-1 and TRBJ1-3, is KAGVTQTPRYLIKTRGQQVTLSCSPISGHRSVSWYQQTPGQGLQFLFEYFSETQRNKGNFPGRFSGRQFSNSRSEMNVSTLELGDSALYLCASSLGRPTSGNTIYFGEGSWLTVV.